The clone carrying this TCR beta chain has only a few counts. Its antigen remains unknown. Cells stained for CD3, CD4, CD8, CD45RA, CD27 and viability were sorted into four CD45RA/CD27 subsets. This CDR3 is built from 12 residues. In germline, CDR1 is SGHTA, CDR2 FQGTGA. Trimming cost V 3 bases and J 3 bases, with 3 bases left between them. The sample comes from a study of naive and memory T cell subsets. Study results and limitations: Especially in CD8 cells, naive repertoires contained a few larger clonotypes, possibly CD45RA-re-expressing memory cells.

The beta constant-region primer was an equimolar mix of two oligonucleotides covering TRBC1 and TRBC2. Ligated cDNA was amplified by four rounds of PCR with nested alpha and beta constant-region primers and SP2. MiXCR was run by TCRdb on the UMI-ligation and nested PCR reads, yielding one entry per CDR3 protein. The table includes approximately 150,000 distinct CDR3 sequences, approximately 22% detected once. This chain uses TRBV7-3 with TRBJ2-1, with D unclear. The TCR comes from a human donor in good health. Sequenced sample: naive CD4+ T cells from blood. The CDR3 loop is CASSFVYNEQFF. CDR3 DNA sequence: TGTGCCAGCAGCTTCGTCTACAATGAGCAGTTCTTC.